The present entry profiles one T cell receptor (beta chain) with its context. As yet, its antigen is unknown. This record belongs to a study of radiotherapy plus CTLA-4 blockade in lung cancer. Overall study findings and caveats: Early clonal dynamics of blood T cells, together with interferon-beta, were reported as the best response predictor.

Repertoires were generated with immunoSEQ multiplex PCR, while TCRdb's copy carries only in-frame clones and drops some. The repertoire holds tens of thousands of clones, around 85% seen once, with 20% to 25% in the top ten. The TCR originated in a human donor with non-small cell lung cancer whose response to radiotherapy plus ipilimumab could not be evaluated. This sample comprised peripheral blood, obtained from a patient treated with radiotherapy plus ipilimumab.

The CDR3 spells CASSQGPGTYNEQFF. CDR3 nucleotides: TGCGCCAGCAGCCAAGGCCCCGGGACTTACAATGAGCAGTTCTTC. The V and J genes are TRBV4-1 and TRBJ2-1, with D maybe TRBD2 (6 bases). With 1 base removed from V and 4 bases from J, the gap between germline ends came to 11 bases. Per the germline V gene, CDR1 is MGHRA and CDR2 is YSYEKL. This CDR3 comprises 15 residues.